This T cell receptor beta chain was observed in a study of TIL therapy for anti-PD-1-resistant metastatic lung cancer. Whole-study context: Half of patients were current or former smokers.

The immunoSEQ assay was v3. Method: immunoSEQ multiplex PCR; TCRdb's copy keeps in-frame clones and lacks some. The table records approximately 50,000 clones, 80% to 90% of them present only once. Study findings and constraints: TIL clonotype persistence in blood showed no apparent association with response. This highly selected cohort may not generalize to typical lung cancer patients.

With respect to this clone: The target antigen is unknown.

Germline CDR1 is SNHLY and CDR2 is FYNNEI. The CDR3 has 15 residues. Unmatched junction bases numbered 7, after V lost 6 bases and J lost 5 bases. Time point reported: pre-treatment sample, taken before nivolumab and TIL therapy. Adults with stage 4 NSCLC were enrolled in a phase I trial. The receptor comes from a person aged 25-85 years with non-small cell lung cancer. Sequencing was performed on blood, taken at baseline. V gene TRBV2 combines with J gene TRBJ2-2; 9 nucleotides line up with TRBD2. Written as DNA, the CDR3 is TGTGCCAGCAGCCCAGGGGCGGGGGGGACCGGGGAGCTGTTTTTT. Protein: CASSPGAGGTGELFF.